This TCR beta chain was sequenced during a study of cytomegalovirus exposure and HLA in healthy donors. The CDR3 is 15 residues long. Germline CDR1 and CDR2: MNHEY and SVGAGI. V lost 5 bases and J lost 3, with 17 bases in between. Repertoires were generated with immunoSEQ multiplex PCR, while TCRdb's copy carries only in-frame clones and drops some. This table holds under 250,000 clones, roughly 87% found once. Findings of the study overall: The investigators catalogued 164 TCR beta chains as cytomegalovirus-associated.

To note about this clone: The antigen remains undetermined.

What was sequenced was PBMCs. The receptor's source is a young man in good health and CMV-seropositive. The rearrangement joins TRBV6-5 to TRBJ2-7, with D possibly being TRBD1 (6 bases). The CDR3 sequence is CASSPTTGTVYEQYF. The CDR3, as DNA: TGTGCCAGCAGTCCGACGACAGGAACGGTCTACGAGCAGTACTTC.